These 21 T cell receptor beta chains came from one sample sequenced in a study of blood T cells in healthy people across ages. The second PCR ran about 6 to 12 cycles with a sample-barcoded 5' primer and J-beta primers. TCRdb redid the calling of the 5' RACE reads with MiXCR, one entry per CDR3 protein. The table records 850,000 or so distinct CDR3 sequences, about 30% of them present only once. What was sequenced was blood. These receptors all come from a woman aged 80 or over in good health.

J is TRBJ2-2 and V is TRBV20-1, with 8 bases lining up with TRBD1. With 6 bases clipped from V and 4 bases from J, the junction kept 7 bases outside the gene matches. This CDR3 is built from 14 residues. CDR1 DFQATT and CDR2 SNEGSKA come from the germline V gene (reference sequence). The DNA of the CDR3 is TGCAGTGCCGGTGGACAGGGATTCACCGGGGAGCTGTTTTTT. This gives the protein CSAGGQGFTGELFF.

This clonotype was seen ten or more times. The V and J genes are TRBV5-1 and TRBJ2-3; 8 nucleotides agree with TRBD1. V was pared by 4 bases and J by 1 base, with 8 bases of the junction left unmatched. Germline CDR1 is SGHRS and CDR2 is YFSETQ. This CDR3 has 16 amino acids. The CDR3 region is CASSMDGTGRTDTQYF. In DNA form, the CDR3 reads TGCGCCAGCAGCATGGACGGGACAGGTCGCACAGATACGCAGTATTTT. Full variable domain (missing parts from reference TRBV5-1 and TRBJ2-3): KAGVTQTPRYLIKTRGQQVTLSCSPISGHRSVSWYQQTPGQGLQFLFEYFSETQRNKGNFPGRFSGRQFSNSRSEMNVSTLELGDSALYLCASSMDGTGRTDTQYFGPGTRLTVL.

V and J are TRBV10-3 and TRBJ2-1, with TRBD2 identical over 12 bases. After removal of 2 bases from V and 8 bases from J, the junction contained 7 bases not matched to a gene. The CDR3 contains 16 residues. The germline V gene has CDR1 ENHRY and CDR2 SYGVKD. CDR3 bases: TGTGCCATCAGTGAGACTCCGGGACTAGCGGGCGATGAGCAGTTCTTC. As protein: CAISETPGLAGDEQFF.

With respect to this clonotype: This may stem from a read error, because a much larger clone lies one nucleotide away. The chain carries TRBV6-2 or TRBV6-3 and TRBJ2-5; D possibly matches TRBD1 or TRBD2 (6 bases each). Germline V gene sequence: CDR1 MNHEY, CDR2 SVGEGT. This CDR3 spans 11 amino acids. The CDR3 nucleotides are TGTGCCGGCAGCCAAGGGGGGTATCTGTACTTC. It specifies CAGSQGGYLYF.

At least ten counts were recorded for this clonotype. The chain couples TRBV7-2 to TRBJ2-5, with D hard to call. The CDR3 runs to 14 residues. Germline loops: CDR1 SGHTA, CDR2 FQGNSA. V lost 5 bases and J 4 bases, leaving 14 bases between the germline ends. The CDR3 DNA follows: TGTGCCAGCAGCCCCTATGGGGTGCGAGAGACCCAGTACTTC. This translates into CASSPYGVRETQYF.

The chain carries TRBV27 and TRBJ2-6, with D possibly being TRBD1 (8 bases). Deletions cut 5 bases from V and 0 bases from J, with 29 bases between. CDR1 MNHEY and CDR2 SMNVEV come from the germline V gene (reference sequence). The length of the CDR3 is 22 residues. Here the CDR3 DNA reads TGTGCCAGCAGTCCACAGGGGGGGAAGAGAACCCATTCCCTCTCTGGGGCCAACGTCCTGACTTTC. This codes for CASSPQGGKRTHSLSGANVLTF.

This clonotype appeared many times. The CDR3 nucleotides are TGCGCCAGCAGCTTGCCTAAGGGGGCCGGGTTCGAGCAGTACTTC. It is translated as CASSLPKGAGFEQYF. This chain connects TRBV5-1 to TRBJ2-7, with 7 bases lining up with TRBD1. The germline V gene has CDR1 SGHRS and CDR2 YFSETQ. V lost 1 base to trimming and J lost 6 bases; unmatched junction nucleotides: 10. The CDR3 is made up of 15 amino acids.

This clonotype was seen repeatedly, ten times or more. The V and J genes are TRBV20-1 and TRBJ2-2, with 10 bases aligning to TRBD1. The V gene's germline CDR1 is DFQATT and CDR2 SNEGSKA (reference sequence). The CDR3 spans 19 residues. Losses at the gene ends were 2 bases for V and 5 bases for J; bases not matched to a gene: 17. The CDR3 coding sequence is TGCAGTGCTAGACCCAGGGGACAGGGGTTTTATTCTTCTACCGGGGAGCTGTTTTTT. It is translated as CSARPRGQGFYSSTGELFF.

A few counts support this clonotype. CDR3 amino acids: CSARSLRGTEKLFF. The CDR3 bases are TGCAGTGCTAGATCCCTCAGGGGTACGGAAAAACTGTTTTTT. The V call is TRBV20-1, the J call TRBJ1-4; D might be TRBD1 (6 bases). The CDR3 extends over 14 amino acids. Germline CDR1 reads DFQATT; CDR2 reads SNEGSKA (reference sequence). Trimming removed 2 bases at V and 8 bases at J, with 15 bases between.

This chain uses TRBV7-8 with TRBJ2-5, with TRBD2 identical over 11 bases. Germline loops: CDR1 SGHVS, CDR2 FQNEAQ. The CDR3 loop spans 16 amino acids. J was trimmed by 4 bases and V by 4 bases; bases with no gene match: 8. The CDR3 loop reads CASSSRLAGLVETQYF. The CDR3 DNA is TGTGCCAGCAGCTCGCGACTAGCGGGGCTTGTAGAGACCCAGTACTTC.

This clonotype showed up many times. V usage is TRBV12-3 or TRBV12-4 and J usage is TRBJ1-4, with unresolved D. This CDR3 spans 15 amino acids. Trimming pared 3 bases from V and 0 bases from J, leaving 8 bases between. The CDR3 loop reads CASSLTQATNEKLFF. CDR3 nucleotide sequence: TGTGCCAGCAGTTTGACTCAAGCAACTAATGAAAAACTGTTTTTT.

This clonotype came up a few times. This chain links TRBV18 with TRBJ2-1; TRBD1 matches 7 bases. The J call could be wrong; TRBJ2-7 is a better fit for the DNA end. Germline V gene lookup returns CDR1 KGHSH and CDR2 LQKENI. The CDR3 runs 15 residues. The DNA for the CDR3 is TGTGCCAGCTCACCATCCCGACAGGGTTACAATGAGCAGTACTTC. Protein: CASSPSRQGYNEQYF.

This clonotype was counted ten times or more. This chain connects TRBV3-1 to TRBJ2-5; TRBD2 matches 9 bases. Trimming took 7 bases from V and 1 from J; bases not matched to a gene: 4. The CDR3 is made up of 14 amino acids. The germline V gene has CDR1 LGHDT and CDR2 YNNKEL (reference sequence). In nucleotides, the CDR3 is TGTGCCAGCACCAAAGCGGGGGGCCAAGAGACCCAGTACTTC. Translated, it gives CASTKAGGQETQYF.

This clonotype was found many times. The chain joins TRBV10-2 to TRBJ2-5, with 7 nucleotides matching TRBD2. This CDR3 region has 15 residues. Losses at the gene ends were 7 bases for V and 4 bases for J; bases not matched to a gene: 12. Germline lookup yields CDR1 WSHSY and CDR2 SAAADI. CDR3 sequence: CASKGSRRERETQYF. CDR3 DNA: TGCGCCAGCAAGGGGAGCCGGCGGGAGCGAGAGACCCAGTACTTC.

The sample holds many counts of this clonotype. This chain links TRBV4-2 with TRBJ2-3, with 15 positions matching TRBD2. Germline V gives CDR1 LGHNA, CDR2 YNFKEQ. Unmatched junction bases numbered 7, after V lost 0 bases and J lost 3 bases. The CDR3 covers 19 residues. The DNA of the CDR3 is TGTGCCAGCAGCCAAGATCCCGGCGGACTAGCGGGGGGGACAGATACGCAGTATTTT. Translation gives CASSQDPGGLAGGTDTQYF.

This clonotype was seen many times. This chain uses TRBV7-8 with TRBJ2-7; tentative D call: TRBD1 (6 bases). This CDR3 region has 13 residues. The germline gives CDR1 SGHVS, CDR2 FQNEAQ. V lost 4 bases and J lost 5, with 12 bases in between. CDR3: CASSSTGFNEQYF. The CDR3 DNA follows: TGTGCCAGCAGCTCTACAGGGTTCAACGAGCAGTACTTC.

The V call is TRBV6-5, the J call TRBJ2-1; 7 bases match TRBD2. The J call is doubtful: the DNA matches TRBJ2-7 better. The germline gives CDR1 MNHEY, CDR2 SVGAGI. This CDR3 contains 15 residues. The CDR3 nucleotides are TGTGCCAGCAAAAACCTAGGCGGGGGTTACAATGAGCAGTACTTC. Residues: CASKNLGGGYNEQYF.

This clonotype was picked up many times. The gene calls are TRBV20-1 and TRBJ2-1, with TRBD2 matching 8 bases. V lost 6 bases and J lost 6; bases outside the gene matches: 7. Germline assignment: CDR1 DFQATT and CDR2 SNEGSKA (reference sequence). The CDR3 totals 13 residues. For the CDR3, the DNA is TGCAGTGCACCGGGGGGGGGGATCAATGAGCAGTTCTTC. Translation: CSAPGGGINEQFF.

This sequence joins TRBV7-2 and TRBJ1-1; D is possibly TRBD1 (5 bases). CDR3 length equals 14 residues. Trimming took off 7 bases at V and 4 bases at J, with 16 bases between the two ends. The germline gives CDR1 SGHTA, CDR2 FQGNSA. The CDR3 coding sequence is TGTGCCAGCAACCCGGGGCACAAGGTCACTGAAGCTTTCTTT. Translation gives CASNPGHKVTEAFF. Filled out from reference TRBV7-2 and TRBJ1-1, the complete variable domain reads GAGVSQSPSNKVTEKGKDVELRCDPISGHTALYWYRQSLGQGLEFLIYFQGNSAPDKSGLPSDRFSAERTGGSVSTLTIQRTQQEDSAVYLCASNPGHKVTEAFFGQGTRLTVV.

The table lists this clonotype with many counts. CDR3 bases: TGTGCCAGCAGTGAAGCGCTTCGAGGAAATGAGCAGTTCTTC. Encoded protein: CASSEALRGNEQFF. The V gene is TRBV2, the J gene TRBJ2-1; no clear D gene. With 0 bases removed from V and 7 bases from J, the gap between germline ends came to 10 bases. The CDR3 runs to 14 residues. Germline CDR1 and CDR2: SNHLY and FYNNEI.

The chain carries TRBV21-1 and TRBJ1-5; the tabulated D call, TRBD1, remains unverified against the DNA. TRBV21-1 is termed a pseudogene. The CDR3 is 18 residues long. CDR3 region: CASSKEGVGGLGNQPQHF. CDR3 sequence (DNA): TGTGCCAGCAGCAAAGAGGGGGTCGGGGGGCTTGGCAATCAGCCCCAGCATTTT.